These 20 T cell receptor beta chains originate from one sample sequenced in a study of Tregs in tolerant kidney transplant recipients. TCRdb's copy holds only in-frame clones and misses some; the assay was immunoSEQ multiplex PCR. The repertoire consists of some 1,500 clones, with 40% to 50% occurring once and the leading ten covering 20% to 25%. Their antigens are not known. Sequenced material: Tregs from blood cultured with allogeneic cells. The origin of the receptors is a human patient who received a combined kidney and bone marrow transplant. Some T cells may trace back to the graft donor.

To note about this clone: This may stem from a read error, because a much larger clone lies one nucleotide away. The chain employs TRBV5-4 and TRBJ2-4; D is possibly TRBD1 (6 bases). The CDR3 is made up of 14 amino acids. Germline V gene sequence: CDR1 SGHNT, CDR2 YYREEE (reference sequence). The CDR3 nucleotides are TGTGCCAGCAGTAGGACAGAAGCCAAAAACACTCAGTACTTC. Translated, it gives CASSRTEAKNTQYF.

The CDR3 region has the DNA TGTGCCTGGAGCTTCTGGGAGGGAATATTTATGGATACTGAAGCTTTCTTT. It translates to CAWSFWEGIFMDTEAFF. V and J are TRBV30 and TRBJ1-1; no clear D gene. Germline lookup yields CDR1 GTSNPN and CDR2 SVGIG (reference sequence). The CDR3 covers 17 residues. The V gene lost 3 bases and the J gene lost 5 bases, with 25 bases spanning the gap.

This chain uses TRBV25-1 with TRBJ1-1; unclear D gene. V lost 2 bases, J lost 1 base, and 8 bases lay in between. CDR3 length: 14 residues. CDR1 and CDR2 (germline): MGHDK, SYGVNS. For the CDR3, the DNA is TGTGCCAGCAGTGAACGGGCGACGAACACTGAAGCTTTCTTT. Translating it yields CASSERATNTEAFF.

This clone is categorized as medium-sized. J is TRBJ2-1 and V is TRBV2; D might be TRBD1 or TRBD2, each matching 5 bases. Trimming stripped 4 bases from V and 0 bases from J, with 10 bases between. CDR3 length: 15 amino acids. Germline V gene data show CDR1 as SNHLY and CDR2 as FYNNEI. The CDR3 nucleotides read TGTGCCAGCAGTGGGGCAGGGAGCTCCTACAATGAGCAGTTCTTC. Protein product: CASSGAGSSYNEQFF.

By its share, this clone is medium-sized. The CDR3 bases are TGTGCCATCAGGGAAGGACAGGGCTCCGAGCAGTACTTC. This translates into CAIREGQGSEQYF. V is TRBV10-3 and J is TRBJ2-7; 8 nucleotides agree with TRBD1. Germline CDR1 ENHRY, CDR2 SYGVKD. Unmatched junction bases numbered 7, after V lost 6 bases and J lost 6 bases. The CDR3 sequence is 13 residues long.

There are a few counts of this clone. The junction shows a germline mismatch at one end, possibly a read error. This chain joins TRBV5-1 and TRBJ2-1; 9 bases are shared with TRBD2. This CDR3 spans 18 amino acids. Germline V gives CDR1 SGHRS, CDR2 YFSETQ. In nucleotides, the CDR3 is TGCGCCCGCAGCTGGGGCGGGGGGGCAGGTATTTCCGGACATGAGCAGTTCTTC. It encodes CARSWGGGAGISGHEQFF.

This clone was detected only a few times. A far more abundant clone sits one base away, making this likely a read error. This sequence joins TRBV5-1 and TRBJ2-5, with no clear D. CDR1 is SGHRS, CDR2 YFSETQ, per germline. This CDR3 contains 13 residues. In nucleotides, the CDR3 is TGCGCCAGCAGCTTATGGCGAGAGGAGAGCCAGTACTTC. The encoded protein is CASSLWREESQYF.

J is TRBJ2-6 and V is TRBV28; no reliable D call. The CDR3 spans 16 residues. Trimming removed 0 bases from V and 4 bases from J, with 10 bases in between. Germline values: CDR1 MDHEN, CDR2 SYDVKM. Here the CDR3 DNA reads TGTGCCAGCAGTTTATGGCAGGAAAGCGGGGCCAACGTCCTGACTTTC. This sequence encodes CASSLWQESGANVLTF.

In its sample, this clone ranks as medium-sized (0.01 to 0.1%). The chain has TRBV5-1 and TRBJ2-1; D may be TRBD2 (6 bases). CDR3 length equals 12 residues. Germline CDR1 and CDR2: SGHRS and YFSETQ. Between the trimmed V and J ends, which lost 3 bases and 7 bases, there was a span of 8 bases. The CDR3 loop is CASSYRGNEQFF. As DNA, the CDR3 is TGCGCCAGCAGCTACCGGGGGAATGAGCAGTTCTTC.

The gene calls are TRBV11-1 and TRBJ1-2; D not resolved. V was trimmed by 5 bases and J by 5 bases, leaving 21 bases between them. The CDR3 is 16 residues long. Germline loops: CDR1 SGHAT, CDR2 FQDESV (reference sequence). The CDR3 nucleotides are TGTGCCAGCAGCCAAGAGTTCGTATCAGGATCTTATGGCTACACCTTC. It encodes CASSQEFVSGSYGYTF.

The table lists this clone with a few counts. The DNA for the CDR3 is TGTGCCATCAGTGTCAGGGCGACTAGCACAGATACGCAGTATTTT. Its protein product is CAISVRATSTDTQYF. This chain joins TRBV10-3 and TRBJ2-3; D is perhaps TRBD1 (5 bases). Looked up from germline, CDR1 is ENHRY and CDR2 is SYGVKD. The V and J ends lost 4 bases and 0 bases respectively, with 11 bases between them. The CDR3 has 15 amino acids.

V usage is TRBV10-3 and J usage is TRBJ1-5; unclear D gene. Germline V gene lookup returns CDR1 ENHRY and CDR2 SYGVKD. The CDR3 length is 15 residues. The V and J ends lost 1 base and 0 bases respectively, with 7 bases between them. Here the CDR3 reads CAISELGGSNQPQHF. The CDR3 nucleotides are TGTGCCATCAGTGAGTTGGGAGGTAGCAATCAGCCCCAGCATTTT.

The chain recombines TRBV5-1 with TRBJ2-5; 9 nucleotides agree with TRBD2. The CDR3 runs 13 residues. V gave up 5 bases and J gave up 1 base; unmatched junction bases: 0. Looked up from germline, CDR1 is SGHRS and CDR2 is YFSETQ. CDR3 coding DNA: TGCGCCAGCAGGGGACTAGCCCAAGAGACCCAGTACTTC. It codes for CASRGLAQETQYF. The whole variable domain, remainder taken from reference TRBV5-1 and TRBJ2-5, is KAGVTQTPRYLIKTRGQQVTLSCSPISGHRSVSWYQQTPGQGLQFLFEYFSETQRNKGNFPGRFSGRQFSNSRSEMNVSTLELGDSALYLCASRGLAQETQYFGPGTRLLVL.

The chain combines TRBV18 with TRBJ2-5; no firm D call. V shed 3 bases and J shed 5 bases, with 10 bases lying between them. Germline CDR1 KGHSH, CDR2 LQKENI. CDR3 length equals 13 residues. Here the CDR3 DNA reads TGTGCCAGCTCACCCCAAGGTGTGGAGACCCAGTACTTC. This sequence encodes CASSPQGVETQYF.

The chain links TRBV21-1 to TRBJ2-7; the table's D call, TRBD2, has no DNA check behind it. TRBV21-1 is noted as a pseudogene. The CDR3 is 18 residues long. CDR3: CASSYGLAGGPGRYEQYF. Written as DNA, the CDR3 is TGTGCCAGCAGTTACGGGCTAGCGGGGGGCCCGGGACGCTACGAGCAGTACTTC.

The rearrangement uses TRBV28 and TRBJ2-5; possible D gene TRBD2, 7 bases. Germline lookup yields CDR1 MDHEN and CDR2 SYDVKM. The CDR3 spans 14 residues. V lost 2 bases and J 1 base, leaving 8 bases between the germline ends. CDR3 in amino acids: CASSLRGAQETQYF. CDR3 bases: TGTGCCAGCAGTTTACGGGGGGCCCAAGAGACCCAGTACTTC.

The V gene is TRBV25-1, the J gene TRBJ2-2; TRBD1 aligns across 7 bases. Germline V gives CDR1 MGHDK, CDR2 SYGVNS. The trim removed 11 bases at V and 8 bases at J, leaving 26 bases unmatched. This CDR3 contains 18 residues. CDR3 nucleotides: TGTGCCGGACCACAGGCCCACGGGACAGAGACCTTTATGGGGGAGCTGTTTTTT. It yields the protein CAGPQAHGTETFMGELFF. The variable domain in full, with the rest retrieved from reference TRBV25-1 and TRBJ2-2, is EADIYQTPRYLVIGTGKKITLECSQTMGHDKMYWYQQDPGMELHLIHYSYGVNSTEKGDLSSESTVSRIRTEHFPLTLESARPSHTSQYLCAGPQAHGTETFMGELFFGEGSRLTVL.

This rearrangement joins TRBV5-1 to TRBJ2-2; the match to TRBD1 covers 11 bases. V lost 3 bases to trimming and J lost 7 bases; unmatched junction nucleotides: 5. Germline V gene data show CDR1 as SGHRS and CDR2 as YFSETQ. There are 15 residues in the CDR3. This CDR3 is CASSSGTGGYGELFF. CDR3 nucleotide sequence: TGCGCCAGCAGCTCTGGGACAGGGGGTTACGGGGAGCTGTTTTTT. Filled out from reference TRBV5-1 and TRBJ2-2, the complete variable domain reads KAGVTQTPRYLIKTRGQQVTLSCSPISGHRSVSWYQQTPGQGLQFLFEYFSETQRNKGNFPGRFSGRQFSNSRSEMNVSTLELGDSALYLCASSSGTGGYGELFFGEGSRLTVL.

In regard to this clone: This may be a read error: a much more frequent sequence differs by one nucleotide. At the DNA level, this CDR3 is encoded by other sequences in the same sample as well. The genes are TRBV5-1 and TRBJ2-7; 7 bases align to TRBD1. This CDR3 is 15 amino acids long. Germline assignment: CDR1 SGHRS and CDR2 YFSETQ. J was trimmed by 2 bases and V by 0 bases; bases with no gene match: 5. The CDR3 reads CASSLGGQRTYEQYF. The CDR3 DNA sequence: TGCGCCAGCAGCTTGGGGGGACAGCGAACCTACGAGCAGTACTTC.

This chain links TRBV6-5 with TRBJ2-7; 14 bases line up with TRBD2. V was pared by 8 bases and J by 5 bases, with 5 bases of the junction left unmatched. CDR3 length: 14 residues. Germline loops: CDR1 MNHEY, CDR2 SVGAGI. CDR3 coding DNA: TGTGCCAGCCTATGGACTAGCGGGAGGAACGAGCAGTACTTC. Translation gives CASLWTSGRNEQYF.